These 14 T cell receptor beta chains originate from one sample sequenced in a study of blood T cell repertoires in COVID-19. The assay was immunoSEQ multiplex PCR, and TCRdb's table has in-frame clones only and misses some. Among roughly 110,000 clones listed, more than 85% were seen once. The sample comprised peripheral blood. The origin of the receptors is a human donor with acute or convalescent COVID-19. The donor label of this sample is uncertain.

This CDR3 is CASSPLGRGTEAFF. The CDR3 DNA reads TGTGCCAGCTCACCTCTGGGAAGGGGCACTGAAGCTTTCTTT. The chain combines TRBV18 with TRBJ1-1, with D possibly being TRBD1 (5 bases). Trimming stripped 3 bases from V and 4 bases from J, with 12 bases between. Germline V CDR1 and CDR2: KGHSH, LQKENI. This CDR3 comprises 14 residues. The full variable domain, in which reference TRBV18 and TRBJ1-1 provide the parts outside the CDR3, is NAGVMQNPRHLVRRRGQEARLRCSPMKGHSHVYWYRQLPEEGLKFMVYLQKENIIDESGMPKERFSAEFPKEGPSILRIQQVVRGDSAAYFCASSPLGRGTEAFFGQGTRLTVV.

The chain recombines TRBV7-8 with TRBJ1-2; 7 nucleotides agree with TRBD1. The CDR3 totals 14 residues. CDR1 is SGHVS, CDR2 FQNEAQ, per germline. J lost 8 bases, V lost 1 base, and 7 bases had no gene match. The CDR3 nucleotides read TGTGCCAGCAGCTTAGAGGGGGACAGTCGGGGCTACACCTTC. Translated, it gives CASSLEGDSRGYTF.

The chain employs TRBV2 and TRBJ1-6; possibly TRBD1 for D (6 bases). Germline assignment: CDR1 SNHLY and CDR2 FYNNEI. The CDR3 spans 15 residues. The V gene lost 4 bases and the J gene lost 10 bases, with 17 bases spanning the gap. The CDR3, as DNA: TGTGCCAGCAGTGCCCTCGAGGGGGAAAAGTCACCCCTCCACTTT. This translates into CASSALEGEKSPLHF.

The rearrangement joins TRBV5-6 to TRBJ2-2, with a possible D match to TRBD2 (6 bases). CDR1 is SGHDT and CDR2 is YYEEEE in the germline V gene. Trimming took 5 bases from V and 7 from J, leaving 24 bases between them. The length of the CDR3 is 17 residues. This CDR3 reads CASRYISGREKNGELFF. The CDR3 coding sequence is TGTGCCAGCAGATATATTAGCGGCAGGGAGAAGAACGGGGAGCTGTTTTTT.

The V and J genes are TRBV6-5 and TRBJ2-1; D is perhaps TRBD1 (6 bases). From germline, CDR1 is MNHEY and CDR2 SVGAGI. The CDR3 spans 15 residues. Trimming removed 0 bases from V and 3 bases from J, with 9 bases in between. The CDR3 region is CASSYSPGDYNEQFF. DNA of the CDR3: TGTGCCAGCAGTTACTCTCCAGGGGACTACAATGAGCAGTTCTTC.

The chain combines TRBV3-1 (or the pseudogene TRBV3-2) with TRBJ2-5; maybe TRBD2 (5 bases). The CDR3 is 16 residues long. V was pared by 0 bases and J by 5 bases, with 16 bases between. Germline CDR1 is LGHDT and CDR2 is YNNKEL (reference sequence). CDR3 in DNA: TGTGCCAGCAGCCAAGAAGCGGTTCCGGGTCGGGAGACCCAGTACTTC. Residues: CASSQEAVPGRETQYF.

The DNA of the CDR3 is TGCGCCAGCAGCTCCGGGACTCCAAACACCGGGGAGCTGTTTTTT. Translated, it gives CASSSGTPNTGELFF. The chain is built from TRBV5-1 and TRBJ2-2, with D possibly being TRBD2 (6 bases). The germline V and J ends were trimmed by 3 bases and 2 bases, with 11 bases remaining between them. The germline V gene encodes CDR1 SGHRS and CDR2 YFSETQ. CDR3 size: 15 residues.

The chain uses TRBV28 and TRBJ2-1; possibly TRBD1 for D (6 bases). Germline V CDR1 and CDR2: MDHEN, SYDVKM. The CDR3 runs 16 residues. V lost 1 base and J 4 bases, leaving 14 bases between the germline ends. The CDR3 bases are TGTGCCAGCAGTTTATCGCTGGGGGACATTTACAATGAGCAGTTCTTC. Residues: CASSLSLGDIYNEQFF.

The V and J genes are TRBV5-6 and TRBJ1-1; 9 bases agree with TRBD1. Trimming took 4 bases from V and 4 from J; bases not matched to a gene: 8. The CDR3 runs 15 residues. The germline CDR1 and CDR2 sequences are SGHDT and YYEEEE. The CDR3 sequence: CASSRLGQGSTEAFF. The CDR3 bases are TGTGCCAGCAGCCGATTGGGACAGGGAAGCACTGAAGCTTTCTTT.

This clone has just one count. This chain links TRBV24-1 with TRBJ1-2; unclear D gene. With 2 bases removed from V and 6 bases from J, the gap between germline ends came to 9 bases. CDR3 length: 13 residues. Germline V gene sequence: CDR1 KGHDR, CDR2 SFDVKD. CDR3 nucleotides: TGTGCCACCAGTGATTCGGGAGCGGATGGCTACACCTTC. Translation: CATSDSGADGYTF.

This rearrangement joins TRBV7-6 to TRBJ1-1, with D tentatively TRBD1 (6 bases). The CDR3 consists of 14 residues. Deletions cut 1 base from V and 2 bases from J, with 8 bases between. Germline CDR1 SGHVS, CDR2 FNYEAQ. The CDR3 here is CASSLGTANTEAFF. CDR3 coding DNA: TGTGCCAGCAGCTTAGGGACAGCTAACACTGAAGCTTTCTTT.

This clone was recorded once. The chain has TRBV4-3 and TRBJ2-3; no clear D gene. The length of the CDR3 is 18 residues. Germline assignment: CDR1 LGHNA and CDR2 YSLEER. The V gene lost 0 bases and the J gene lost 0 bases, with 16 bases spanning the gap. The CDR3 DNA is TGCGCCAGCAGCCAAGATCGAGTGATGGGCCCAAGCACAGATACGCAGTATTTT. It is translated as CASSQDRVMGPSTDTQYF.

The chain combines TRBV27 with TRBJ1-1; 9 positions match TRBD1. V gave up 6 bases and J gave up 0 bases; unmatched junction bases: 2. The length of the CDR3 is 14 residues. Looked up from germline, CDR1 is MNHEY and CDR2 is SMNVEV (reference sequence). DNA of the CDR3: TGTGCCAGCAGCTGGACAGGGGTGAACACTGAAGCTTTCTTT. Protein product: CASSWTGVNTEAFF.

This chain links TRBV7-2 with TRBJ2-7; TRBD1 aligns across 12 bases. The CDR3 is made up of 15 amino acids. Losses at the gene ends were 4 bases for V and 5 bases for J; bases not matched to a gene: 6. CDR1 SGHTA and CDR2 FQGNSA come from the germline V gene. The chain's CDR3 is CASSWDRGRGNEQYF. CDR3 coding DNA: TGTGCCAGCAGCTGGGACAGGGGGCGGGGGAACGAGCAGTACTTC.